These T cell receptor beta chains were read from a single sample in a study of cytomegalovirus exposure and HLA in healthy donors. Libraries were prepared by immunoSEQ multiplex PCR; TCRdb keeps only in-frame clonotypes and omits some of them. The data hold tens of thousands of clones, with approximately 80% observed a single time. Sequences were obtained from PBMCs. The receptor set was obtained from a man aged 25-40 years in good health and CMV-seronegative. The CDR3 runs from the conserved cysteine through the conserved F or W. A D gene is named only where the DNA matches it firmly. Clone size appears in some rows only: once, few, many, or a class for an expanded clone.

TRBJ1-1 | - | TRBV4-1 | TRBD1 | TGCGCCAGCAGCCAAGTGGCAGGGGGCACTGAAGCTTTCTTT | CASSQVAGGTEAFF
TRBJ1-5 | - | TRBV6-5 | - | TGTGCCAGCAGTTACAGTACCCAGGGGCCCCAGCATTTT | CASSYSTQGPQHF
TRBJ2-2 | - | TRBV5-6 | - | TGTGCCAGCAGCTTCCAGGACACCGGGGAGCTGTTTTTT | CASSFQDTGELFF
TRBJ1-2 | once | TRBV9 | TRBD1 | TGTGCCAGCAGGGGGACAGGCTATGGCTACACCTTC | CASRGTGYGYTF
TRBJ1-6 | - | TRBV9 | - | TGTGCCAGCAGCCTCCAGGCCCCAACAGCAGGGGTAAATTCACCCCTCCACTTT | CASSLQAPTAGVNSPLHF
TRBJ2-2 | - | TRBV2 | TRBD1 | TGTGCCAGCACGGGACAGGGGGCCGGGGAGCTGTTTTTT | CASTGQGAGELFF
TRBJ2-2 | - | TRBV5-1 | - | TGCGCCAGCAGCCCTTACAGAGTGTCGAACACCGGGGAGCTGTTTTTT | CASSPYRVSNTGELFF
TRBJ1-2 | - | TRBV18 | TRBD1 | TGTGCCAGCTCACCCCTGGAAACGTTAGGACAGGGGAAGGTCGGCTACACCTTC | CASSPLETLGQGKVGYTF
TRBJ1-1 | once | TRBV10-3 | TRBD1 | TGTGCCATCAGTGAGGGGACAGGGATGAACACTGAAGCTTTCTTT | CAISEGTGMNTEAFF
TRBJ2-7 | - | TRBV4-2 | TRBD1 | TGTGCCAGCAGCCCCGGGACAGGGGGCTACGAGCAGTACTTC | CASSPGTGGYEQYF
TRBJ1-2 | - | TRBV2 | - | TGTGCCAGCAGTGCGCAGGGCCAAGGTCGGTATGGCTACACCTTC | CASSAQGQGRYGYTF
TRBJ1-4 | - | TRBV7-8 | - | TGTGCCAGCAGCCCGACCGACAGACCTAATGAAAAACTGTTTTTT | CASSPTDRPNEKLFF
TRBJ1-1 | - | TRBV6-1 | - | TGTGCCAGCAGCCGGACAGTCACTGAAGCTTTCTTT | CASSRTVTEAFF
TRBJ1-1 | - | TRBV29-1 | - | TGCAGCGTTTCCCCTACAGGGTATTGGGCTTTCTTT | CSVSPTGYWAFF
TRBJ1-4 | - | TRBV9 | - | TGTGCCAGCAGCGTAGGCAGGTTTCCTAATGAAAAACTGTTTTTT | CASSVGRFPNEKLFF
TRBJ2-1 | once | TRBV2 | TRBD1 | TGTGCCAGCAGTGGGGGACAGCCCTCCCGTGAGCAGTTCTTC | CASSGGQPSREQFF
TRBJ1-5 | - | TRBV29-1 | TRBD1 | TGCAGCGTTGACCCCGGGACAGGCAATCAGCCCCAGCATTTT | CSVDPGTGNQPQHF
TRBJ1-1 | few | TRBV6-5 | - | TGTGCCAGCTATCACACTATGAACACTGAAGCTTTCTTT | CASYHTMNTEAFF
TRBJ2-7 | few | TRBV5-1 | TRBD1 | TGCGCCAGCAGCTTGGGGCAGGGGGCAGAGTACGAGCAGTACTTC | CASSLGQGAEYEQYF
TRBJ1-1 | few | TRBV7-9 | - | TGTGCCAGCAGACCACAGAGAGAAGCTTTCTTT | CASRPQREAFF
TRBJ2-7 | - | TRBV28 | - | TGTGCCAGCAGTCCCGGGACGGGAGCTTACGAGCAGTACTTC | CASSPGTGAYEQYF
TRBJ2-5 | - | TRBV7-9 | TRBD1 | TGTGCCAGCTCGGGACAGGCGTATCAAGAGACCCAGTACTTC | CASSGQAYQETQYF
TRBJ1-6 | - | TRBV15 | - | TGTGCCACCAGCAACACAGCCTATAATTCACCCCTCCACTTT | CATSNTAYNSPLHF
TRBJ2-2 | - | TRBV19 | - | TGTGCCAGTGGACCAGGAGACAGGTGGGACCGGGAGCTGTTTTTT | CASGPGDRWDRELFF
TRBJ2-7 | - | TRBV5-1 | - | TGCGCCAGCAGCCCCTGGGGAGGCGGTCCGGACGAGCAGTACTTC | CASSPWGGGPDEQYF
TRBJ2-7 | few | TRBV5-1 | TRBD1 | TGCGCCAGCAGCGCCGGGACAGCGCAAAACGAGCAGTACTTC | CASSAGTAQNEQYF
TRBJ2-7 | - | TRBV27 | - | TGTGCCAGCAGTACGCCGGGACTCTCCCTGGGGGTGTCCGAGCAGTACTTC | CASSTPGLSLGVSEQYF
TRBJ2-6 | - | TRBV27 | - | TGTGCCAGCAGTGCCCTAGGTGGCTCTGGGGCCAACGTCCTGACTTTC | CASSALGGSGANVLTF
TRBJ2-1 | - | TRBV5-1 | - | TGCGCCAGCGACCTCGGGGAGAGCTCCTACAATGAGCAGTTCTTC | CASDLGESSYNEQFF
TRBJ2-7 | - | TRBV30 | - | TGTGCCTGGAGTCAGGAGGCCTACGAGCAGTACTTC | CAWSQEAYEQYF
TRBJ2-3 | - | TRBV6-1 | - | TGTGCCAGCAGTGAAGCGCGGGGAAGCACAGATACGCAGTATTTT | CASSEARGSTDTQYF
TRBJ2-7 | - | TRBV9 | - | TGTGCCAGCAGCGGGGGACTCCGGACCTACGAGCAGTACTTC | CASSGGLRTYEQYF
TRBJ1-6 | - | TRBV30 | - | TGTGCTTACAGGGTATCGGGGAATTCACCCCTCCACTTT | CAYRVSGNSPLHF
TRBJ2-7 | - | TRBV11-3 | - | TGTGCCAGCAGCGCGAACCCCTACGAGCAGTACTTC | CASSANPYEQYF
TRBJ2-1 | few | TRBV18 | - | TGTGCCAGCTCCCCCGACATGAGCTCCTACAATGAGCAGTTCTTC | CASSPDMSSYNEQFF
TRBJ1-4 | - | TRBV30 | TRBD1 | TGTGCCTGGATGCAGGGGGCAGGTGCTAATGAAAAACTGTTTTTT | CAWMQGAGANEKLFF
TRBJ2-3 | - | TRBV30 | - | TGTGCCTGGAGTGTACCCGAGACTAGCACAGATACGCAGTATTTT | CAWSVPETSTDTQYF